Shown below are 2 T cell receptor beta chains from a single sample sequenced in a study of cytomegalovirus exposure and HLA in healthy donors. Data came from immunoSEQ multiplex PCR; TCRdb stores just in-frame clones and leaves some out. The data show over 85,000 clones, approximately 93% seen once. Sequencing used PBMCs. The receptor set was obtained from a woman in her 30s in good health and CMV-seropositive.

The genes are TRBV4-2 and TRBJ1-1; D is possibly TRBD1 (5 bases). The germline gives CDR1 LGHNA, CDR2 YNFKEQ. The CDR3 length is 15 residues. The germline V and J ends were trimmed by 5 bases and 7 bases, with 20 bases remaining between them. The CDR3 DNA is TGTGCCAGCAGCGAAGGTAGGGCAGCAAGGGGTGAAGCTTTCTTT. Translating gives CASSEGRAARGEAFF.

The V and J genes are TRBV7-3 and TRBJ2-3, with TRBD2 as a possible D gene (5 bases). This CDR3 comprises 17 residues. The V and J ends lost 2 bases and 8 bases respectively, with 23 bases between them. Germline values: CDR1 SGHTA, CDR2 FQGTGA. CDR3 region: CASSLGGRTDSLGTQYF. The CDR3, as DNA: TGTGCCAGCAGCTTAGGTGGGCGGACTGACTCCCTCGGTACGCAGTATTTT.